Listed here is a single TCR beta chain. The antigen is unknown. TCRdb reworked the 5' RACE reads into one entry per CDR3 protein, no DNA. Its listing shows some 390,000 distinct CDR3 sequences. CDR3 length equals 17 residues. The germline gives CDR1 ENHRY, CDR2 SYGVKD. These data originate in a study of T cells expressing NK-cell markers. Turning to the study itself: It was sorted CD3+CD56-NKG2C+, CD3+CD56+NKG2C- and CD3+CD56+NKG2C+ T cells that provided the TCR beta repertoires.

Overall study results and limits: For over 5 donors, the dominant NKG2C+ clonotypes made up roughly 1.0-7.0% of their CD8+ T cells.

The chain uses TRBV10-3 and TRBJ2-2; TCRdb gives TRBD1 as the D gene, but with no DNA this cannot be confirmed. The sequenced material came from blood T cells: a sorted CD56 or NKG2C T cell subset, CD4+ or CD8+ T cells, or bulk PBMC T cells (not recorded which). This sequence originates from a woman between 50 and 59 years old in good health. The CDR3 loop is CAIRPGQLTGNTGELFF.